The T cell receptor (beta chain) under discussion was sequenced for a study of response to subunit inactivated influenza vaccine. Findings and limits, study-wide: Each seasonal influenza vaccination, the authors suggested, recruits few new T cells.

This clonotype was counted only a few times. Antigen unknown. CDR1 LGHNA and CDR2 YNFKEQ come from the germline V gene. The ends were cut back, 1 base at V and 6 bases at J, with 10 bases in the middle. This CDR3 spans 13 amino acids. TCRdb itself ran the RT-PCR reads through MiXCR, one entry per CDR3 protein. The profile shows under 550,000 distinct CDR3 sequences, approximately 7.7% of them singletons. This chain connects TRBV4-2 to TRBJ2-7; a weak D match, TRBD1 (5 bases). The input for sequencing was PBMCs from blood, taken less than 30 months after vaccination. This clonotype was sampled from a man between 50 and 75 years old who received an inactivated influenza vaccine. The CDR3 loop reads CASSQAGYGEQYF. As DNA, the CDR3 is TGTGCCAGCAGCCAAGCAGGGTATGGCGAGCAGTACTTC.